Presented here are 21 T cell receptor beta chains from one specimen sequenced in a study of blood T cells in healthy people across ages. Primers used in a second PCR of roughly 6 to 12 cycles were a sample-barcoded 5' primer and a J-beta primer mix. One entry per CDR3 protein, called by TCRdb with MiXCR from the 5' RACE reads. The repertoire has 550,000 to 650,000 distinct CDR3 sequences, roughly a quarter of them found once; the top ten carry roughly 3.5%. These data are also associated with another study on T cells of mothers and their children.

Specimen: blood. These receptors were collected from a boy aged 2 to 9 in good health.

Details on this clonotype: Its ends do not fully match the called genes, so a read error is possible. The chain combines TRBV6-4 with TRBJ2-1; 9 bases match TRBD2. The CDR3 loop spans 16 amino acids. Per germline, CDR1 MRHNA and CDR2 SNTAGT. CDR3 residues: CASRPAGTSSYNDQFF. The CDR3 DNA reads TGTGCCAGCAGACCCGCCGGGACTAGCTCCTACAATGATCAGTTCTTC.

The chain joins TRBV12-3 or TRBV12-4 to TRBJ2-7; maybe TRBD1 (5 bases). This CDR3 comprises 12 residues. V was clipped by 7 bases and J by 3 bases, with 10 bases between them. CDR3 residues: CASTPGHYEQYF. In DNA, the CDR3 is TGTGCCAGCACCCCAGGGCACTACGAGCAGTACTTC.

The chain carries TRBV7-2 and TRBJ2-5; no reliable D call. Trimming cost V 1 base and J 2 bases, with 8 bases left between them. CDR1 and CDR2 from the germline V gene are SGHTA and FQGNSA. The CDR3 loop spans 14 amino acids. CDR3 amino acids: CASSLVSLQETQYF. CDR3 bases: TGTGCCAGCAGCTTAGTTTCCTTGCAAGAGACCCAGTACTTC.

The CDR3 region is CSVRPRAYEQYF. As DNA, the CDR3 is TGCAGCGTACGACCGCGGGCCTACGAGCAGTACTTC. The rearrangement uses TRBV29-1 and TRBJ2-7; possibly TRBD2 for D (5 bases). Germline loops: CDR1 SQVTM, CDR2 ANQGSEA. Trimming left V 6 bases short and J 2 bases short, with 11 bases between. The CDR3 has 12 residues.

The V call is TRBV10-3, the J call TRBJ2-1; 7 bases are shared with TRBD2. This CDR3 contains 15 residues. V lost 4 bases and J lost 0; bases outside the gene matches: 3. The germline V gene has CDR1 ENHRY and CDR2 SYGVKD. The CDR3 nucleotides are TGTGCCATCAGTGCAGCGGGAAGCTCCTACAATGAGCAGTTCTTC. This translates into CAISAAGSSYNEQFF.

The chain carries TRBV5-1 and TRBJ2-3, with 7 bases aligning to TRBD2. CDR3 size: 16 residues. V shed 0 bases and J 4 bases; nucleotides not matched to a gene: 8. CDR1 is SGHRS, CDR2 YFSETQ, per germline. The CDR3 loop reads CASSLGPGGSPDTQYF. CDR3 nucleotide sequence: TGCGCCAGCAGCTTGGGGCCCGGGGGGTCCCCAGATACGCAGTATTTT.

V gene TRBV7-6 combines with J gene TRBJ2-5; 8 bases agree with TRBD2. Gene TRBJ2-1 matches the end of the DNA better, so the J call may be wrong. CDR3 length equals 15 residues. Germline V lookup: CDR1 SGHVS, CDR2 FNYEAQ. For the CDR3, the DNA is TGTGCCAGCAGCTTAGTTGGTAGCGGGAACAATGAGCAGTTCTTC. Its translation: CASSLVGSGNNEQFF.

This rearrangement joins TRBV28 to TRBJ1-1; D not certain. Germline CDR1 MDHEN, CDR2 SYDVKM. V was shortened by 3 bases and J by 3 bases, with 14 bases between the two germline ends. The CDR3 covers 15 residues. The DNA for the CDR3 is TGTGCCAGCAGTTTCTGGCTTAGGAGGGACACTGAAGCTTTCTTT. The encoded protein is CASSFWLRRDTEAFF.

The chain joins TRBV6-5 to TRBJ1-4; 11 bases line up with TRBD1. CDR3 length: 16 residues. The V and J ends lost 6 bases and 4 bases, in that order; junction bases with no gene match: 7. Germline CDR1 MNHEY, CDR2 SVGAGI. The CDR3 region is CASSLGQGGHNEKLFF. Here the CDR3 DNA reads TGTGCCAGCAGCCTGGGACAGGGGGGCCATAATGAAAAACTGTTTTTT.

This chain joins TRBV4-1 and TRBJ2-7; TRBD2 matches 15 bases. Trimming took 0 bases from V and 4 from J; bases not matched to a gene: 1. CDR1 and CDR2 (germline): MGHRA, YSYEKL. This CDR3 has 16 residues. The CDR3 DNA reads TGCGCCAGCAGCCAAGATGGGACTAGCGGGAGGTACGAGCAGTACTTC. Translation: CASSQDGTSGRYEQYF.

J is TRBJ1-6 and V is TRBV20-1; D call uncertain. V dropped 1 base and J dropped 7 bases, with 14 bases sitting between them. CDR3 length: 15 amino acids. Per germline, CDR1 DFQATT and CDR2 SNEGSKA (reference sequence). CDR3: CSARGNDRGNSPLHF. The CDR3 DNA follows: TGCAGTGCTAGAGGCAACGACCGAGGGAATTCACCCCTCCACTTT.

The genes are TRBV6-1 and TRBJ1-4; 7 bases fit TRBD1. Looked up from germline, CDR1 is MNHNS and CDR2 is SASEGT. CDR3 length: 15 residues. J lost 3 bases, V lost 5 bases, and 6 bases had no gene match. The chain's CDR3 is CASSSFRGSNEKLFF. As DNA, the CDR3 is TGTGCCAGCAGTTCTTTCAGGGGGTCTAATGAAAAACTGTTTTTT.

The chain carries TRBV12-5 and TRBJ2-5, with D perhaps given as TRBD1 or TRBD2 (5 bases each). Trimming removed 6 bases at V and 4 bases at J, with 12 bases between. CDR3 length: 13 amino acids. Germline V gives CDR1 LGHNT, CDR2 FRNRAP. The chain's CDR3 is CASGGGTSETQYF. In nucleotides, the CDR3 is TGTGCTAGTGGAGGTGGGACCTCAGAGACCCAGTACTTC.

The chain recombines TRBV7-2 with TRBJ2-7; possible D gene TRBD1, 6 bases. Germline CDR1 reads SGHTA; CDR2 reads FQGNSA. The CDR3 consists of 15 residues. The V end lost 0 bases, the J end lost 7 bases, and 16 bases lay between the germline ends. CDR3 sequence (DNA): TGTGCCAGCAGCTTAGCGCTATACAGGGCAGGGGAGCAGTACTTC. Protein product: CASSLALYRAGEQYF.

This clonotype was recorded a few times. The chain employs TRBV20-1 and TRBJ2-7; 8 nucleotides line up with TRBD2. Germline CDR1 reads DFQATT; CDR2 reads SNEGSKA (reference sequence). Unmatched junction bases numbered 9, after V lost 1 base and J lost 7 bases. This CDR3 is built from 14 residues. The CDR3 nucleotides read TGCAGTGCTAGAGGGACGGGAGGGCCTATAGAGCAGTACTTC. This codes for CSARGTGGPIEQYF.

This sequence joins TRBV27 and TRBJ2-1; no clear D. The CDR3 totals 14 residues. CDR1 is MNHEY and CDR2 is SMNVEV in the germline V gene (reference sequence). With 2 bases removed from V and 4 bases from J, the gap between germline ends came to 9 bases. CDR3 DNA: TGTGCCAGCAGTTTAGGGCTGCTGTACAATGAGCAGTTCTTC. Residues: CASSLGLLYNEQFF.

The chain employs TRBV4-1 and TRBJ1-4, with TRBD1 identical over 11 bases. The length of the CDR3 is 18 residues. The germline CDR1 and CDR2 sequences are MGHRA and YSYEKL. Trimming removed 3 bases from V and 8 bases from J; junction bases left unmatched: 14. The CDR3 here is CASSHPGQGAFIGEKLFF. CDR3 DNA: TGCGCCAGCAGCCATCCTGGACAGGGGGCGTTTATCGGGGAAAAACTGTTTTTT.

This sequence joins TRBV12-3 or TRBV12-4 and TRBJ1-1; no firm D call. The CDR3 is made up of 14 amino acids. Trimming removed 1 base from V and 2 bases from J, with 8 bases in between. The CDR3 nucleotides are TGTGCCAGCAGTTTAGATCGTATAAACACTGAAGCTTTCTTT. This encodes CASSLDRINTEAFF.

V and J are TRBV7-2 and TRBJ2-7; D remains ambiguous. V was trimmed by 2 bases and J by 4 bases, leaving 6 bases between them. The CDR3 sequence is 12 residues long. CDR1 is SGHTA, CDR2 FQGNSA, per germline. CDR3 loop: CASSLPRYEQYF. DNA for the CDR3: TGTGCCAGCAGCTTACCCAGGTACGAGCAGTACTTC.

This clonotype was picked up a small number of times. V gene TRBV6-5 combines with J gene TRBJ2-7; D is ambiguous. Germline V gene sequence: CDR1 MNHEY, CDR2 SVGAGI. There are 15 residues in the CDR3. V lost 5 bases to trimming and J lost 6 bases, with 20 bases between them. For the CDR3, the DNA is TGTGCCAGCAGTCCCCTCGGTCGTCGAAACTCCGAGCAGTACTTC. Translated, it gives CASSPLGRRNSEQYF.

With regard to this clonotype: One end of the junction is discordant with germline, which a read error may explain. The CDR3 nucleotides read TGTGCCAGCAGCCTAGCTAGGCGGGTACGGGGTTCACCCCTCCACTTT. Translating it yields CASSLARRVRGSPLHF. This chain links TRBV7-2 with TRBJ1-6, with D uncertain. Germline values: CDR1 SGHTA, CDR2 FQGNSA. The CDR3 extends over 16 amino acids.